This passage covers 32 T cell receptor beta chains from one sample sequenced in a study of OX40 agonist ivuxolimab in advanced cancers. The method behind the library was the immunoSEQ multiplex PCR assay. TCRdb's version of the immuneACCESS table is confined to in-frame rearrangements and falls short of the full clone set. An unresolved V gene accounts for under half of the shortfall where checked; the remainder is of unknown origin. This sample is represented by about 40,000 clones; more than 75% of them were singletons. Under 4% of the sample goes to the ten largest clones. The source material was CD4+ or CD8+ T cells sorted from blood, sampled in a trial of the OX40 agonist ivuxolimab. These receptors all come from an adult with an advanced solid tumor such as melanoma, head and neck, liver or kidney cancer.

J is TRBJ1-1 and V is TRBV7-2; weak D call: TRBD1 (6 bases). The CDR3 covers 14 residues. The germline CDR1 and CDR2 sequences are SGHTA and FQGNSA. The V and J ends lost 4 bases and 7 bases respectively, with 16 bases between them. The CDR3 nucleotides read TGTGCCAGCAGCTCCCCGACAGGCCGCCTTGAAGCTTTCTTT. It translates to CASSSPTGRLEAFF.

J is TRBJ2-7 and V is TRBV4-3; the match to TRBD1 covers 10 bases. V lost 1 base to trimming and J lost 3 bases; unmatched junction nucleotides: 6. Germline V lookup: CDR1 LGHNA, CDR2 YSLEER. CDR3 length equals 16 residues. The CDR3 sequence is CASSQAPGQGFYEQYF. In DNA, the CDR3 is TGCGCCAGCAGCCAAGCGCCGGGACAGGGGTTCTACGAGCAGTACTTC.

This chain uses TRBV2 with TRBJ2-7, with TRBD1 as a possible D gene (5 bases). The V end lost 4 bases, the J end lost 2 bases, and 12 bases lay between the germline ends. The CDR3 runs 14 residues. CDR1 is SNHLY, CDR2 FYNNEI, per germline. This chain's CDR3 is CASSGDQGTYEQYF. CDR3 DNA sequence: TGTGCCAGCAGTGGAGATCAGGGAACCTACGAGCAGTACTTC.

The chain employs TRBV11-3 and TRBJ2-7; the D gene is possibly TRBD2 (6 bases). Trimming pared 1 base from V and 6 bases from J, leaving 19 bases between. CDR1 and CDR2 (germline): SGHNT, YENEEA. The CDR3 contains 16 residues. Written as DNA, the CDR3 is TGTGCCAGCAGCTTAGGTGGGACTCGTGCCGGGCTCGAGCAGTACTTC. Translated, it gives CASSLGGTRAGLEQYF.

V usage is TRBV7-9 and J usage is TRBJ2-7, with 9 nucleotides matching TRBD1. J lost 3 bases, V lost 3 bases, and 6 bases had no gene match. Looked up from germline, CDR1 is SEHNR and CDR2 is FQNEAQ (reference sequence). The CDR3 runs 15 residues. The CDR3 reads CASSLATGGNYEQYF. CDR3 DNA: TGTGCCAGCAGCTTGGCGACAGGGGGGAACTACGAGCAGTACTTC.

The V call is TRBV2, the J call TRBJ1-2; 8 nucleotides align to TRBD1. CDR3 length: 13 amino acids. The ends lost 6 bases at V and 6 bases at J; junction bases unmatched: 6. Germline loops: CDR1 SNHLY, CDR2 FYNNEI. The CDR3 region has the DNA TGTGCCAGCAGGTCCGGCAGGGGGCATGGCTACACCTTC. Translated: CASRSGRGHGYTF.

The chain has TRBV2 and TRBJ2-7; 7 bases fit TRBD1. CDR1 is SNHLY, CDR2 FYNNEI, per germline. The CDR3 runs to 14 residues. The ends lost 8 bases at V and 6 bases at J; junction bases unmatched: 13. The CDR3: CASLAGWGQREQYF. The CDR3 bases are TGTGCCAGCTTGGCGGGTTGGGGACAGCGCGAGCAGTACTTC.

The chain couples TRBV11-2 to TRBJ1-1; tentative D call: TRBD1 (5 bases). Trimming took off 5 bases at V and 4 bases at J, with 8 bases between the two ends. This CDR3 has 12 amino acids. Germline V gene lookup returns CDR1 SGHAT and CDR2 FQNNGV. The CDR3 loop is CASSLGVTEAFF. The CDR3 DNA reads as TGTGCCAGCAGCCTAGGGGTCACTGAAGCTTTCTTT.

This rearrangement joins TRBV7-2 to TRBJ1-1; no definite D call. Germline values: CDR1 SGHTA, CDR2 FQGNSA. The CDR3 consists of 14 residues. The V gene lost 4 bases and the J gene lost 1 base, with 10 bases spanning the gap. The CDR3 is CASSSDGPNTEAFF. Here the CDR3 DNA reads TGTGCCAGCAGCTCCGACGGCCCGAACACTGAAGCTTTCTTT.

The rearrangement uses TRBV2 and TRBJ2-2; TRBD2 matches at 7 bases. Germline V gene sequence: CDR1 SNHLY, CDR2 FYNNEI. This CDR3 region has 13 residues. V trimming: 7 bases; J trimming: 6 bases; junction bases outside the gene matches: 5. The CDR3 here is CASTPGRAGELFF. The DNA of the CDR3 is TGTGCCAGCACCCCGGGGAGGGCCGGGGAGCTGTTTTTT.

This clone appeared a single time. This rearrangement joins TRBV10-3 to TRBJ2-2; D tentatively fits TRBD1 or TRBD2 (5 bases each). This CDR3 comprises 14 residues. Looked up from germline, CDR1 is ENHRY and CDR2 is SYGVKD. Deletions cut 6 bases from V and 1 base from J, with 9 bases between. The DNA of the CDR3 is TGTGCCATCAGACGAGGGGAGAACACCGGGGAGCTGTTTTTT. Translated, it gives CAIRRGENTGELFF.

The chain is built from TRBV2 and TRBJ1-5; D is unclear. Germline V gene lookup returns CDR1 SNHLY and CDR2 FYNNEI. The CDR3 is made up of 12 amino acids. The V and J ends lost 5 bases and 5 bases respectively, with 7 bases between them. Written as DNA, the CDR3 is TGTGCCAGCAGTCCGGGGTATCAGCCCCAGCATTTT. Translated: CASSPGYQPQHF. The whole variable domain, remainder taken from reference TRBV2 and TRBJ1-5, is EPEVTQTPSHQVTQMGQEVILRCVPISNHLYFYWYRQILGQKVEFLVSFYNNEISEKSEIFDDQFSVERPDGSNFTLKIRSTKLEDSAMYFCASSPGYQPQHFGDGTRLSIL.

This clone was picked up a small number of times. The V and J genes are TRBV28 and TRBJ1-2; no definite D call. Germline V gives CDR1 MDHEN, CDR2 SYDVKM. Between the trimmed V and J ends, which lost 6 bases and 2 bases, there was a span of 10 bases. The CDR3 has 13 residues. The CDR3 loop reads CASSSGRNYGYTF. The CDR3 nucleotides read TGTGCCAGCAGCTCCGGACGGAACTATGGCTACACCTTC.

The gene calls are TRBV30 and TRBJ2-5, with 9 bases fitting TRBD2. The CDR3 consists of 13 residues. CDR1 GTSNPN and CDR2 SVGIG come from the germline V gene (reference sequence). The J segment lost 1 base and the V segment lost 5 bases, leaving 2 bases of the junction unmatched. The CDR3 spells CAWVTSGQETQYF. CDR3 bases: TGTGCCTGGGTGACTAGCGGCCAAGAGACCCAGTACTTC.

The V gene is TRBV2, the J gene TRBJ2-2; weak D call: TRBD2 (7 bases). Germline CDR1 SNHLY, CDR2 FYNNEI. The CDR3 spans 13 residues. V lost 10 bases to trimming and J lost 3 bases, with 12 bases between them. The CDR3 coding sequence is TGTGCCACCAGGGGAGGGTACACCGGGGAGCTGTTTTTT. This sequence encodes CATRGGYTGELFF.

The rearrangement uses TRBV7-6 and TRBJ2-3; TRBD2 aligns across 11 bases. With V trimmed by 5 bases and J by 2 bases, 9 bases remained unmatched. The CDR3 has 17 residues. CDR1 SGHVS and CDR2 FNYEAQ come from the germline V gene. The CDR3 sequence: CASSLRLGLAATDTQYF. DNA of the CDR3: TGTGCCAGCAGCCTACGTTTGGGACTAGCGGCCACAGATACGCAGTATTTT.

The rearrangement uses TRBV11-3 and TRBJ1-2, with 9 positions matching TRBD1. Trimming at V came to 0 bases and at J to 8 bases, leaving 7 bases not matched to a gene. CDR3 size: 15 residues. Germline V CDR1 and CDR2: SGHNT, YENEEA. The DNA of the CDR3 is TGTGCCAGCAGCTTAGATCGAGGGACAGGGAGGGGCTACACCTTC. Its protein is CASSLDRGTGRGYTF. Filled out from reference TRBV11-3 and TRBJ1-2, the complete variable domain reads EAGVVQSPRYKIIEKKQPVAFWCNPISGHNTLYWYLQNLGQGPELLIRYENEEAVDDSQLPKDRFSAERLKGVDSTLKIQPAELGDSAVYLCASSLDRGTGRGYTFGSGTRLTVV.

The gene calls are TRBV29-1 and TRBJ1-2; D is undetermined. The CDR3 is made up of 13 amino acids. CDR1 and CDR2 (germline): SQVTM, ANQGSEA. V was pared by 7 bases and J by 0 bases, with 12 bases between. The CDR3 sequence: CSADPLANYGYTF. As DNA, the CDR3 is TGCAGCGCCGACCCCTTAGCTAACTATGGCTACACCTTC.

This sequence joins TRBV9 and TRBJ1-1; perhaps TRBD1 as D (6 bases). The ends were cut back, 0 bases at V and 5 bases at J, with 14 bases in the middle. The CDR3 extends over 15 amino acids. Germline assignment: CDR1 SGDLS and CDR2 YYNGEE. CDR3 sequence: CASSVVRGRGTEAFF. Here the CDR3 DNA reads TGTGCCAGCAGCGTAGTCAGGGGCCGGGGGACTGAAGCTTTCTTT.

The chain links TRBV11-1 to TRBJ2-2; D remains ambiguous. V was shortened by 0 bases and J by 0 bases, with 8 bases between the two germline ends. Germline CDR1 reads SGHAT; CDR2 reads FQDESV (reference sequence). The CDR3 runs 16 residues. The CDR3 region is CASSLAVRPNTGELFF. CDR3 bases: TGTGCCAGCAGCTTAGCGGTACGCCCGAACACCGGGGAGCTGTTTTTT.

The V gene is TRBV11-3, the J gene TRBJ2-7, with 9 bases that match TRBD1. Trimming took 5 bases from V and 5 from J; bases not matched to a gene: 7. The CDR3 length is 14 residues. The germline gives CDR1 SGHNT, CDR2 YENEEA. The CDR3 protein is CASSTGQGKDEQYF. The CDR3 DNA reads TGTGCCAGCAGCACCGGACAGGGGAAGGACGAGCAGTACTTC. Looking up the rest from reference TRBV11-3 and TRBJ2-7 gives the full variable domain: EAGVVQSPRYKIIEKKQPVAFWCNPISGHNTLYWYLQNLGQGPELLIRYENEEAVDDSQLPKDRFSAERLKGVDSTLKIQPAELGDSAVYLCASSTGQGKDEQYFGPGTRLTVT.

The chain joins TRBV7-6 to TRBJ2-5; D remains unclear. The CDR3 runs 13 residues. Germline assignment: CDR1 SGHVS and CDR2 FNYEAQ. V was clipped by 4 bases and J by 6 bases, with 12 bases between them. The CDR3 sequence is CASSSTPIKTQYF. The CDR3 coding sequence is TGTGCCAGCAGCTCCACGCCAATCAAGACCCAGTACTTC.

The rearrangement links TRBV7-9 to TRBJ2-5; D uncertain. This CDR3 has 13 residues. Trimming left V 3 bases short and J 2 bases short, with 7 bases between. Per the germline V gene, CDR1 is SEHNR and CDR2 is FQNEAQ (reference sequence). For the CDR3, the DNA is TGTGCCAGCAGCTTCGGGTCGCAAGAGACCCAGTACTTC. This gives the protein CASSFGSQETQYF.

J is TRBJ2-7 and V is TRBV27; D may be TRBD2 (5 bases). This CDR3 contains 16 residues. Per germline, CDR1 MNHEY and CDR2 SMNVEV (reference sequence). The germline V and J ends were trimmed by 5 bases and 8 bases, with 25 bases remaining between them. The CDR3 DNA reads TGTGCCAGCAGTCGGGAAGGAAGGACCACCTACGACCAGCAGTACTTC. Protein product: CASSREGRTTYDQQYF.

The rearrangement joins TRBV28 to TRBJ2-2; 9 bases map to TRBD2. There are 14 residues in the CDR3. The ends lost 7 bases at V and 8 bases at J; junction bases unmatched: 8. Germline CDR1 is MDHEN and CDR2 is SYDVKM. The CDR3, as DNA: TGTGCCAGCACCGAGCGGCTAGCGGGAGGGGAGCTGTTTTTT. Protein: CASTERLAGGELFF.

This chain uses TRBV7-9 with TRBJ1-1, with D unclear. The CDR3 has 12 residues. V lost 0 bases, J lost 6 bases, and 5 bases lay in between. Germline V gives CDR1 SEHNR, CDR2 FQNEAQ (reference sequence). This CDR3 reads CASSLAWSEAFF. Written as DNA, the CDR3 is TGTGCCAGCAGCTTAGCTTGGTCTGAAGCTTTCTTT.

This chain connects TRBV7-8 to TRBJ2-7; TRBD1 matches at 12 bases. The V segment lost 6 bases and the J segment 6 bases; nucleotides outside the gene matches: 9. This CDR3 is 15 amino acids long. Germline V gene data show CDR1 as SGHVS and CDR2 as FQNEAQ. Here the CDR3 reads CASSFRGQGAVEQYF. The CDR3 DNA reads as TGTGCCAGCAGTTTTCGGGGACAGGGGGCTGTCGAGCAGTACTTC.

As to this clone: Different DNA sequences within this sample yield the same CDR3. This CDR3 reads CASSESRVYGYTF. In DNA, the CDR3 is TGTGCCAGCAGTGAGTCCAGGGTTTATGGCTACACCTTC. V is TRBV2 and J is TRBJ1-2; tentatively, D is TRBD1 (5 bases). Germline CDR1 reads SNHLY; CDR2 reads FYNNEI. The CDR3 runs 13 residues. V was clipped by 3 bases and J by 5 bases, with 10 bases between them.

The CDR3 DNA reads as TGTGCCAGCATTAAACCAGGCGACACTGAAGCTTTCTTT. Translating it yields CASIKPGDTEAFF. The chain employs TRBV6-5 and TRBJ1-1; no reliable D call. The CDR3 is 13 residues long. Germline values: CDR1 MNHEY, CDR2 SVGAGI. The germline V and J ends were trimmed by 7 bases and 3 bases, with 12 bases remaining between them.

The gene calls are TRBV6-6 and TRBJ2-7, with TRBD1 matching over 8 bases. Germline CDR1 reads MNHNY; CDR2 reads SVGAGI (reference sequence). This CDR3 contains 12 residues. After removal of 4 bases from V and 8 bases from J, the junction contained 4 bases not matched to a gene. The CDR3 sequence is CASSLGQGQQYF. For the CDR3, the DNA is TGTGCCAGCAGTTTAGGACAGGGCCAGCAGTACTTC.

The gene calls are TRBV7-8 and TRBJ2-2, with D possibly matching TRBD1 (5 bases). Germline CDR1 is SGHVS and CDR2 is FQNEAQ. V gave up 3 bases and J gave up 7 bases, with 18 bases separating them. The CDR3 contains 16 residues. Here the CDR3 DNA reads TGTGCCAGCAGCTTCAGACCCAAGGGGTATTTCGGGGAGCTGTTTTTT. Its protein product is CASSFRPKGYFGELFF.

V usage is TRBV7-3 and J usage is TRBJ1-2, with 8 positions matching TRBD1. The germline V gene encodes CDR1 SGHTA and CDR2 FQGTGA. The CDR3 spans 13 residues. The V and J ends lost 5 bases and 2 bases, in that order; junction bases with no gene match: 1. The DNA for the CDR3 is TGTGCCAGCAGCCAGGGGGCGAACTATGGCTACACCTTC. As protein: CASSQGANYGYTF.